Below are 25 T cell receptor beta chains sequenced from a single sample in a study of identical twins. TCRdb called the 5' RACE reads again in MiXCR, with one record for every CDR3 protein. Here the sample spans hundreds of thousands of distinct CDR3 sequences, 6.1% being singletons. The sample consisted of naive T cells sorted from blood. The receptors originated from a man in his late teens or twenties in good health.

In its sample, this clonotype was seen a few times. The rearrangement joins TRBV29-1 to TRBJ2-3; D gene uncertain. Germline CDR1 reads SQVTM; CDR2 reads ANQGSEA. Trimming stripped 7 bases from V and 4 bases from J, with 9 bases between. The CDR3 runs 11 residues. For the CDR3, the DNA is TGCAGCGCAGGATCTTCAGATACGCAGTATTTT. It encodes CSAGSSDTQYF.

This clonotype was found many times. The chain combines TRBV11-2 with TRBJ2-1; no reliable D call. Germline V gene data show CDR1 as SGHAT and CDR2 as FQNNGV. The V and J ends lost 6 bases and 5 bases respectively, with 8 bases between them. The CDR3 spans 12 residues. The CDR3 loop is CASSHPDNEQFF. The CDR3 bases are TGTGCCAGCAGTCACCCCGACAATGAGCAGTTCTTC.

Only a few counts were recorded for this clonotype. The J gene is TRBJ2-3, the V gene TRBV5-6, with no clear D. The germline V gene encodes CDR1 SGHDT and CDR2 YYEEEE. The V gene lost 4 bases and the J gene lost 1 base, with 19 bases spanning the gap. The CDR3 length is 17 residues. As DNA, the CDR3 is TGTGCCAGCAGCCGGAGAGGTGCGCAGAGACGCACAGATACGCAGTATTTT. Protein product: CASSRRGAQRRTDTQYF.

This clonotype was observed a handful of times. The chain carries TRBV7-6 and TRBJ2-5; 9 positions agree with TRBD2. The CDR3 sequence is 14 residues long. J lost 5 bases, V lost 2 bases, and 3 bases had no gene match. CDR1 and CDR2 (germline): SGHVS, FNYEAQ. CDR3 in DNA: TGTGCCAGCAGCTTACTTAGCGGGAGTGAGACCCAGTACTTC. This sequence encodes CASSLLSGSETQYF.

There are many counts of this clonotype. The rearrangement links TRBV27 to TRBJ2-7; 10 bases are a match to TRBD2. This CDR3 has 15 amino acids. Germline values: CDR1 MNHEY, CDR2 SMNVEV (reference sequence). V trimming: 3 bases; J trimming: 3 bases; junction bases outside the gene matches: 5. The CDR3 sequence: CASSLVTSGNYEQYF. In DNA form, the CDR3 reads TGTGCCAGCAGTTTGGTTACTAGCGGGAACTACGAGCAGTACTTC.

The chain is built from TRBV6-1 and TRBJ2-1; D gene ambiguous. The germline V gene has CDR1 MNHNS and CDR2 SASEGT. This CDR3 spans 13 amino acids. The V and J ends lost 1 base and 8 bases respectively, with 9 bases between them. This CDR3 reads CASSEGPFDEQFF. In DNA, the CDR3 is TGTGCCAGCAGTGAAGGCCCCTTCGATGAGCAGTTCTTC.

This clonotype was detected many times. The V call is TRBV20-1, the J call TRBJ2-7; D uncertain. In germline, CDR1 is DFQATT, CDR2 SNEGSKA (reference sequence). The CDR3 spans 14 residues. V lost 2 bases and J 0 bases, leaving 11 bases between the germline ends. The CDR3: CSARPGRYSYEQYF. The CDR3, as DNA: TGCAGTGCTAGACCCGGCAGGTACTCCTACGAGCAGTACTTC.

This clonotype has ten or more counts. The V call is TRBV18, the J call TRBJ1-1; D is unresolved. Germline CDR1 KGHSH, CDR2 LQKENI. Trimming removed 2 bases from V and 1 base from J, with 11 bases in between. The CDR3 runs to 15 residues. The CDR3 reads CASSPEARRNTEAFF. In nucleotides, the CDR3 is TGTGCCAGCTCACCAGAGGCCAGGAGGAACACTGAAGCTTTCTTT.

This clonotype was detected ten times or more. CDR3 sequence reads: CASSLDRLVRGYEQYF. In DNA form, the CDR3 reads TGCGCCAGCAGCTTGGACAGACTAGTGCGGGGCTACGAGCAGTACTTC. This chain joins TRBV5-1 and TRBJ2-7; D possibly corresponds to TRBD2 (6 bases). Germline loops: CDR1 SGHRS, CDR2 YFSETQ. CDR3 length: 16 residues. V was clipped by 0 bases and J by 3 bases, with 16 bases between them.

This clonotype was recorded at least ten times. The chain links TRBV20-1 to TRBJ2-3, with 14 bases identical to TRBD2. Germline-derived CDR1 and CDR2 are DFQATT and SNEGSKA (reference sequence). This CDR3 contains 15 residues. Trimming removed 3 bases from V and 4 bases from J; junction bases left unmatched: 3. In DNA form, the CDR3 reads TGCAGTGCTAGTGGGACTAGCGGGAGTCCAGATACGCAGTATTTT. Protein sequence: CSASGTSGSPDTQYF.

This clonotype was picked up many times. The rearrangement joins TRBV27 to TRBJ2-7; D remains unclear. CDR3 length: 12 amino acids. The ends were cut back, 5 bases at V and 4 bases at J, with 9 bases in the middle. Germline assignment: CDR1 MNHEY and CDR2 SMNVEV (reference sequence). This CDR3 reads CASSPDRYEQYF. In DNA form, the CDR3 reads TGTGCCAGCAGTCCCGACCGATACGAGCAGTACTTC.

The sample holds many counts of this clonotype. The chain joins TRBV5-1 to TRBJ2-2; TRBD1 might be the D (6 bases). Trimming took off 4 bases at V and 6 bases at J, with 13 bases between the two ends. This CDR3 is 14 amino acids long. Per germline, CDR1 SGHRS and CDR2 YFSETQ. CDR3 protein: CASSARTDPGELFF. The CDR3 nucleotides are TGCGCCAGCAGCGCACGGACAGACCCCGGGGAGCTGTTTTTT.

The sample holds many counts of this clonotype. The rearrangement joins TRBV12-3 or TRBV12-4 to TRBJ2-5; 10 bases line up with TRBD2. J gave up 5 bases and V 3 bases, and 6 bases lay outside the gene matches. The length of the CDR3 is 15 residues. CDR3 amino acids: CASSFSSGRSETQYF. The CDR3 DNA reads TGTGCCAGCAGTTTCTCTAGCGGGAGATCGGAGACCCAGTACTTC.

This clonotype was recorded a few times. The V and J genes are TRBV29-1 and TRBJ1-2; D is uncertain. The CDR3 is made up of 14 amino acids. In germline, CDR1 is SQVTM, CDR2 ANQGSEA. The V gene lost 4 bases and the J gene lost 0 bases, with 12 bases spanning the gap. In DNA form, the CDR3 reads TGCAGCGTTGCTACAGACCCCGCTAACTATGGCTACACCTTC. Translated, it gives CSVATDPANYGYTF.

This clonotype has ten or more counts. The chain recombines TRBV12-3 or TRBV12-4 with TRBJ1-1, with a weak D call TRBD1 (6 bases). The CDR3 has 15 residues. Trimming cost V 6 bases and J 0 bases, with 14 bases left between them. In nucleotides, the CDR3 is TGTGCCAGCAGCCTACAGGGAGGGATGAACACTGAAGCTTTCTTT. Translation gives CASSLQGGMNTEAFF.

In its sample, this clonotype was seen many times. V usage is TRBV6-1 and J usage is TRBJ2-1, with TRBD1 matching over 9 bases. The V segment lost 11 bases and the J segment 6 bases; nucleotides outside the gene matches: 14. Germline V gene lookup returns CDR1 MNHNS and CDR2 SASEGT. This CDR3 is built from 15 residues. CDR3 residues: CAAGPGTGPFNEQFF. The CDR3 DNA reads TGTGCCGCGGGACCCGGGACAGGGCCCTTCAATGAGCAGTTCTTC.

This clonotype has at least ten counts. The chain carries TRBV30 and TRBJ2-1, with a tentative D call TRBD2 (5 bases). The CDR3 has 13 amino acids. Germline CDR1 reads GTSNPN; CDR2 reads SVGIG (reference sequence). Trimming shortened V by 5 bases and J by 5 bases, and 13 bases separated the two germline ends. In nucleotides, the CDR3 is TGTGCCTGGGGACGGGATTGGGACAATGAGCAGTTCTTC. Translation gives CAWGRDWDNEQFF.

This clonotype was observed a few times. In DNA, the CDR3 is TGTGCCAGCAGCTTGGATTCGGTGAGGGCGGATACGCAGTATTTT. It translates to CASSLDSVRADTQYF. This rearrangement joins TRBV5-5 to TRBJ2-3; D perhaps matches TRBD2 (5 bases). The CDR3 length is 15 residues. Germline V CDR1 and CDR2: SGHKS, YYEKEE (reference sequence). Trimming removed 0 bases from V and 6 bases from J, with 14 bases in between.

This clonotype was seen only a few times. The CDR3 bases are TGTGCCAGCTCTAGCGGATCTGTCAATGAGCAGTTCTTC. Translated, it gives CASSSGSVNEQFF. This chain joins TRBV6-1 and TRBJ2-1, with 7 bases aligning to TRBD2. The length of the CDR3 is 13 residues. V shed 8 bases, J shed 6 bases, and the junction held 7 bases outside the gene matches. The germline CDR1 and CDR2 sequences are MNHNS and SASEGT.

The V and J genes are TRBV5-1 and TRBJ2-1; 9 positions agree with TRBD1. After removal of 4 bases from V and 3 bases from J, the junction contained 5 bases not matched to a gene. Per the germline V gene, CDR1 is SGHRS and CDR2 is YFSETQ. The CDR3 contains 15 residues. CDR3 protein: CASSQTGGDYNEQFF. CDR3 sequence (DNA): TGCGCCAGCAGCCAGACAGGGGGGGACTACAATGAGCAGTTCTTC.

This chain connects TRBV5-1 to TRBJ2-4; D is unresolved. The CDR3 totals 13 residues. Germline assignment: CDR1 SGHRS and CDR2 YFSETQ. Deletions cut 4 bases from V and 3 bases from J, with 8 bases between. In DNA form, the CDR3 reads TGCGCCAGCAGCGACCTAGTCAAAAACATTCAGTACTTC. Translation gives CASSDLVKNIQYF.

This clonotype occurred a few times. The V and J genes are TRBV12-3 or TRBV12-4 and TRBJ1-5, with D possibly TRBD1 on 5 matching bases. The V gene lost 3 bases and the J gene lost 10 bases, with 19 bases spanning the gap. The length of the CDR3 is 15 residues. CDR3 loop: CASSFGREGWRPQHF. In DNA, the CDR3 is TGTGCCAGCAGTTTTGGCAGGGAAGGCTGGCGTCCCCAGCATTTT.

The chain combines TRBV5-6 with TRBJ2-7; TRBD2 matches 7 bases. With 7 bases clipped from V and 7 bases from J, the junction kept 14 bases outside the gene matches. Germline loops: CDR1 SGHDT, CDR2 YYEEEE. The CDR3 runs to 14 residues. The CDR3 protein is CASGGVGESREQYF. CDR3 nucleotides: TGTGCCAGCGGGGGGGTTGGGGAATCACGGGAGCAGTACTTC.

V gene TRBV7-2 combines with J gene TRBJ1-4; TRBD1 aligns across 7 bases. The germline CDR1 and CDR2 sequences are SGHTA and FQGNSA. This CDR3 region has 15 residues. Trimming took 5 bases from V and 7 from J; bases not matched to a gene: 10. The CDR3 is CASSTKTGYSEKLFF. The DNA of the CDR3 is TGTGCCAGCAGCACCAAGACAGGGTATAGTGAAAAACTGTTTTTT.

This clonotype was detected ten times or more. This chain uses TRBV9 with TRBJ2-4; D not resolved. The CDR3 has 14 residues. V was trimmed by 0 bases and J by 6 bases, leaving 10 bases between them. Germline CDR1 is SGDLS and CDR2 is YYNGEE. The CDR3 bases are TGTGCCAGCAGCGTAGATTCGGGCAGAAACATTCAGTACTTC. Translating it yields CASSVDSGRNIQYF.